The clone carrying this T cell receptor beta chain was counted many times. The antigen remains undetermined. The sample originates from a study of early T cells in non-severe SARS-CoV-2 infection. At the level of the study: Sequencing targeted bulk RNA from unsorted whole blood, leaving chains unpaired.

V was shortened by 6 bases and J by 4 bases, with 10 bases between the two germline ends. The CDR3 is made up of 13 amino acids. Germline assignment: CDR1 SQVTM and CDR2 ANQGSEA. Unique molecular identifiers (one per individual cDNA molecule) were attached. Using its own MiXCR run on the 5' RACE reads, TCRdb lists one record per CDR3 protein. The table includes 46,000 or so distinct CDR3 sequences, roughly an eighth detected once. Overall study findings and caveats: VDJdb-based matching was biased toward anti-spike CD8 responses and missed private and CD4 specificities.

The chain recombines TRBV29-1 with TRBJ2-6, with D tentatively TRBD1 (6 bases). The TCR comes from an adult who was a healthcare worker with PCR-confirmed SARS-CoV-2 infection or an uninfected control (not recorded which). Sequenced input: whole blood. The CDR3 DNA reads TGCAGCGTCAGGGGAGCCGGGGCCAACGTCCTGACTTTC. It specifies CSVRGAGANVLTF.